This T cell receptor (beta chain) was identified in a study of blood T cell dynamics during melanoma immunotherapy. DNA loading was fixed at 300 to 350 ng for all bulk PBMC samples. Profiled with immunoSEQ multiplex PCR; TCRdb holds only in-frame clones, not every one. This table has about 6,900 clones, around 85% appearing once. Time point specified: week 3, after first cycle of checkpoint inhibitor. The CDR3 runs to 14 residues. Looked up from germline, CDR1 is SGHAT and CDR2 is FQNNGV. V shed 0 bases and J shed 8 bases, with 13 bases lying between them. This clone was detected once. The chain has TRBV11-2 and TRBJ1-2; D gene unclear. This specimen consisted of blood, obtained from a patient treated with checkpoint blockade. The sequence was collected from a human donor with melanoma. The CDR3 DNA is TGTGCCAGCAGCTTAGATGGAGCGGGAACCGGCTACACCTTC. The encoded protein is CASSLDGAGTGYTF.